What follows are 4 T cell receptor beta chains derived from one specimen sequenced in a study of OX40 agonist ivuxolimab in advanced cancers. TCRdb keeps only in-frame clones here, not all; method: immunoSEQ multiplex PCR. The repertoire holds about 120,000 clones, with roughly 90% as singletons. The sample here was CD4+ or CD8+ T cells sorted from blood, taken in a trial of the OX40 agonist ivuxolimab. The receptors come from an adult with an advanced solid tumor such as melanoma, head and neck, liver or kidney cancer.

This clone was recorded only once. The CDR3 DNA follows: TGTGCCAGCAGCCAAGATCCTCTGACAGGGAAAAGTGGCTACACCTTC. It is translated as CASSQDPLTGKSGYTF. The rearrangement uses TRBV4-2 and TRBJ1-2, with 7 bases matching TRBD1. Per the germline V gene, CDR1 is LGHNA and CDR2 is YNFKEQ. The CDR3 contains 16 residues. V lost 0 bases, J lost 7 bases, and 11 bases stayed unmatched.

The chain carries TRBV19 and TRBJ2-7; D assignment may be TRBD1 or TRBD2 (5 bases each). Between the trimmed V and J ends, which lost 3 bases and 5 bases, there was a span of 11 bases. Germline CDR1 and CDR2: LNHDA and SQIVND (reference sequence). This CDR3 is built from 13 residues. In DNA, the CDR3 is TGTGCCAGTAGTATTGCCAGGGACGACGAGCAGTACTTC. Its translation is CASSIARDDEQYF.

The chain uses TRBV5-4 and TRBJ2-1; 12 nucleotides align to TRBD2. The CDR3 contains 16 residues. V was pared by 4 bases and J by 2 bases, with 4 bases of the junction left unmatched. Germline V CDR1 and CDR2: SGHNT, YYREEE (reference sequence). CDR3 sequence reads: CASSPGLAGAYNEQFF. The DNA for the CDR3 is TGTGCCAGCAGCCCGGGACTAGCGGGCGCCTACAATGAGCAGTTCTTC.

The CDR3 region has the DNA TGTGCCAGCACTAAGATAGAACGCAACACTGAAGCTTTCTTT. As protein: CASTKIERNTEAFF. J is TRBJ1-1 and V is TRBV6-5; D unclear. V was pared by 7 bases and J by 2 bases, with 14 bases between. This CDR3 has 14 residues. The germline gives CDR1 MNHEY, CDR2 SVGAGI.